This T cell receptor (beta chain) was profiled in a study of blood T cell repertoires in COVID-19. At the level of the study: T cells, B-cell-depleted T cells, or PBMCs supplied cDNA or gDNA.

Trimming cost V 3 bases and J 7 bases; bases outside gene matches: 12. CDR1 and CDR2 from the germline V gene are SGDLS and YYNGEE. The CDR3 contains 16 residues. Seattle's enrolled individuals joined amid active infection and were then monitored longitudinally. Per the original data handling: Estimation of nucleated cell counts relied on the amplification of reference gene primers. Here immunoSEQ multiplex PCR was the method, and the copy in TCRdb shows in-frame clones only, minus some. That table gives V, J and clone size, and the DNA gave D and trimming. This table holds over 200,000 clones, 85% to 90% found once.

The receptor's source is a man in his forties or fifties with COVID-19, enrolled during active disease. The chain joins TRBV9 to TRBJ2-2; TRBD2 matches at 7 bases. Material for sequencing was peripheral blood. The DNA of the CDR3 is TGTGCCAGCAGCGCCCCTCACGGGAGGATCCACGGGGAGCTGTTTTTT. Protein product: CASSAPHGRIHGELFF.